This T cell receptor (beta chain) was sequenced for a study of cytomegalovirus exposure and HLA in healthy donors. This clone was recorded a few times. Its specificity is not known. The study's findings and limits: Both high specificity and high sensitivity reportedly marked the classifier's diagnosis of cytomegalovirus status.

Only in-frame clones appear in the TCRdb table, and some are missing; sequencing was by immunoSEQ multiplex PCR. The sample has fewer than 200,000 clones; approximately 89% are singletons. With 2 bases removed from V and 1 base from J, the gap between germline ends came to 2 bases. The CDR3 sequence is 12 residues long. CDR1 KGHSH and CDR2 LQKENI come from the germline V gene. The receptor was derived from a man in his thirties or forties in good health and CMV-seropositive. The sample taken for sequencing was PBMCs. This chain uses TRBV18 with TRBJ1-1, with D unclear. CDR3 residues: CASSPANTEAFF. Written as DNA, the CDR3 is TGTGCCAGCTCACCAGCGAACACTGAAGCTTTCTTT.